This T cell receptor (beta chain) was documented in a study of radiotherapy plus CTLA-4 blockade in lung cancer. Study as a whole: Objective responses were seen in around 17% of patients, disease control in about 30%. Study-level results: Once radiotherapy plus ipilimumab had been given, TCR clones derived from tumor expanded in blood. With interferon-beta, early dynamics of blood T cell clones were reported to best predict response.

Treatment of patients with chemo-refractory metastatic non-small-cell lung cancer consisted of focal radiation plus CTLA-4 blockade with ipilimumab. The CDR3 sequence is 14 residues long. The germline CDR1 and CDR2 sequences are MDHEN and SYDVKM. With regard to this clone: No antigen is known for it.

This table comes from immunoSEQ multiplex PCR, and its TCRdb copy is limited to in-frame clones, with some not included. This table has roughly 69,000 clones, roughly four fifths appearing once. The origin of this receptor is a human donor with non-small cell lung cancer whose response to radiotherapy plus ipilimumab could not be evaluated. Some clones in this sample may be carry-over from other donors' samples. The chain links TRBV28 to TRBJ2-5; the match to TRBD1 covers 7 bases. The J call may be in error: the DNA end matches TRBJ2-7 better. The source material was peripheral blood, sampled from a patient treated with radiotherapy plus ipilimumab. The DNA of the CDR3 is TGTGCCAGCAGTTCCCCGACAGGGACCTACGAGCAGTACTTC. It translates to CASSSPTGTYEQYF.